This is a list of T cell receptor beta chains from one sample in a study of blood T cell repertoires in COVID-19. The method was immunoSEQ multiplex PCR; TCRdb's version includes in-frame clones alone and lacks a portion of them. The table has about 170,000 clones, 80% to 85% seen once. Source material: peripheral blood. All receptors come from a man in his 70s with active or convalescent COVID-19. Both conserved end residues are part of each CDR3. D genes are given only for firm matches. Only part of the rows carry a size: once, few, many, or a class if the clone is expanded.

TRBJ1-4 - TRBV11-2 - CASSLTQGITNEKLFF TGTGCCAGCAGCCTAACACAGGGAATCACTAATGAAAAACTGTTTTTT
TRBJ2-3 - TRBV6-1 TRBD2 CASREAGGQGIQHTQYF TGTGCCAGCAGGGAAGCGGGGGGGCAAGGAATCCAGCATACGCAGTATTTT
TRBJ2-1 - TRBV7-3 TRBD2 CASSFRGSGSVYNEQFF TGTGCCAGCAGCTTTCGAGGTAGCGGGAGCGTTTACAATGAGCAGTTCTTC
TRBJ1-1 - TRBV7-9 TRBD1 CASSKRQGKGLWGTETEAFF TGTGCCAGCAGCAAACGACAGGGGAAGGGTCTTTGGGGGACCGAGACTGAAGCTTTCTTT
TRBJ2-5 - TRBV6-5 TRBD1 CASSRTGAETQYF TGTGCCAGCAGCCGGACAGGGGCAGAGACCCAGTACTTC
TRBJ2-5 once TRBV9 - CASSVGHQETQYF TGTGCCAGCAGCGTCGGACACCAGGAGACCCAGTACTTC
TRBJ1-1 - TRBV7-9 - CASSFTGRTEAFF TGTGCCAGCAGCTTCACAGGGCGGACTGAAGCTTTCTTT
TRBJ2-7 once TRBV6-5 - CASGQLRSYEQYF TGTGCCAGCGGACAGCTACGTTCCTACGAGCAGTACTTC
TRBJ2-1 - TRBV18 - CASSPPWEEVEQFF TGTGCCAGCTCACCACCGTGGGAGGAGGTTGAGCAGTTCTTC
TRBJ2-1 few TRBV19 - CASSIGFSGGGDEQFF TGTGCCAGTAGTATAGGTTTTAGCGGAGGAGGGGATGAGCAGTTCTTC
TRBJ1-6 - TRBV6-5 TRBD1 CASSYSGTANSPLHF TGTGCCAGCAGTTACTCTGGGACAGCTAATTCACCCCTCCACTTT
TRBJ1-1 many TRBV5-8 - CASSLYVNTEAFF TGTGCCAGCAGCCTTTATGTGAACACTGAAGCTTTCTTT
TRBJ1-2 - TRBV19 TRBD1 CASTPGQNYGYTF TGTGCCAGTACCCCGGGACAGAACTATGGCTACACCTTC
TRBJ1-5 - TRBV7-6 - CASSLAAGGNQPQHF TGTGCCAGCAGCTTAGCAGCGGGAGGCAATCAGCCCCAGCATTTT
TRBJ2-1 - TRBV28 TRBD2 CASSTSGNNEQFF TGTGCCAGCAGTACTAGCGGAAACAATGAGCAGTTCTTC
TRBJ2-7 - TRBV28 - CASSGGSYEQYF TGTGCCAGCAGCGGGGGCTCCTACGAGCAGTACTTC
TRBJ2-3 - TRBV5-1 TRBD2 CASSFIAGVGTDTQYF TGCGCCAGCAGCTTCATAGCGGGAGTGGGGACAGATACGCAGTATTTT
TRBJ2-1 - TRBV6-5 - CASSYGTGPSNEQFF TGTGCCAGCAGTTACGGCACAGGGCCATCCAATGAGCAGTTCTTC
TRBJ2-1 few TRBV24-1 - CATSESNEQFF TGTGCCACCAGTGAATCAAATGAGCAGTTCTTC
TRBJ2-2 few TRBV4-1 - CASSQQGVAGELFF TGCGCCAGCAGCCAACAGGGTGTTGCCGGGGAGCTGTTTTTT
TRBJ2-5 - TRBV2 - CASSSQETQYF TGTGCCAGCAGCTCCCAAGAGACCCAGTACTTC
TRBJ1-5 few TRBV6-6 TRBD1 CASSPHDRANQPQHF TGTGCCAGCAGCCCCCACGACAGGGCCAATCAGCCCCAGCATTTT
TRBJ1-6 - TRBV7-9 TRBD1 CASSWDRESPLHF TGTGCCAGCAGCTGGGACAGGGAATCACCCCTCCACTTT
TRBJ2-7 - TRBV11-2 - CASSPRLTKGEQYF TGTGCCAGCAGCCCCAGACTAACGAAGGGAGAGCAGTACTTC
TRBJ2-1 - TRBV19 - CASSIGTLNEQFF TGTGCCAGTAGTATCGGGACTCTCAATGAGCAGTTCTTC
TRBJ2-2 few TRBV27 TRBD1 CASSAPGQGTGELFF TGTGCCAGCAGTGCCCCCGGACAGGGGACCGGGGAGCTGTTTTTT
TRBJ2-7 - TRBV7-9 - CASSLAGDEQYF TGTGCCAGCAGCTTAGCCGGGGACGAGCAGTACTTC
TRBJ2-3 - TRBV24-1 TRBD2 CATSDPSIAGGRGDTQYF TGTGCCACCAGTGATCCTTCTATAGCGGGAGGGCGGGGAGATACGCAGTATTTT
TRBJ1-5 - TRBV6-6 TRBD1 CASSKGAGQPQHF TGTGCCAGCAGTAAGGGGGCAGGGCAGCCCCAGCATTTT
TRBJ2-1 - TRBV11-2 TRBD1 CASSFRRQGGNEQFF TGTGCCAGCAGCTTCCGACGACAGGGGGGGAATGAGCAGTTCTTC
TRBJ2-7 - TRBV9 TRBD1 CASSVAGTGHEQYF TGTGCCAGCAGCGTAGCAGGGACAGGCCACGAGCAGTACTTC
TRBJ2-2 - TRBV6-5 - CASGRVLVPGELFF TGTGCCAGCGGCAGGGTTCTGGTCCCCGGGGAGCTGTTTTTT
TRBJ1-4 - TRBV15 - CATSKRASNEKLFF TGTGCCACCAGCAAAAGAGCGTCTAATGAAAAACTGTTTTTT
TRBJ1-2 - TRBV21-1 - CASSPQDRACGYTF TGTGCCAGCAGCCCCCAAGACAGGGCCTGTGGCTACACCTTC
TRBJ2-7 - TRBV18 TRBD2 CASSQGLAGTYEQYF TGTGCCAGCTCACAGGGACTAGCGGGAACCTACGAGCAGTACTTC
TRBJ1-5 - TRBV5-6 - CASSLGLSPYNQPQHF TGTGCCAGCAGCTTGGGCCTTTCTCCCTATAATCAGCCCCAGCATTTT
TRBJ2-7 - TRBV27 TRBD2 CASYSGRGGTYEQYF TGTGCCAGCTATAGCGGGAGAGGAGGAACCTACGAGCAGTACTTC